The 21 T cell receptor beta chains below come from one sample, sequenced in a study of T cells after yellow fever vaccination. TCRdb reprocessed the 5' RACE reads via MiXCR and lists one record per CDR3 protein. The sample has about 320,000 distinct CDR3 sequences, approximately 4% seen once. Sample: PBMCs, taken 15 days after the yellow fever booster vaccination. The receptors derive from a man aged 18-30 years who received the YFV17D yellow fever vaccine.

The chain uses TRBV21-1 and TRBJ1-4; the tabulated D call, TRBD1, remains unverified against the DNA. TRBV21-1 corresponds to a pseudogene. This CDR3 spans 17 amino acids. In DNA, the CDR3 is TGTGCCAGCAGCCCCCGGGACGGATGTCCAACTAATGAAAAACTGTTTTTT. It yields the protein CASSPRDGCPTNEKLFF.

V is TRBV6-2 or TRBV6-3 and J is TRBJ2-7; 8 nucleotides match TRBD2. Germline CDR1 MNHEY, CDR2 SVGEGT. The CDR3 covers 14 residues. V dropped 8 bases and J dropped 0; count of bases not matched to a gene: 6. The CDR3 sequence is CASVAGTPSYEQYV. In DNA form, the CDR3 reads TGTGCCAGCGTAGCGGGGACCCCCTCCTACGAGCAGTACGTC.

There are a few counts of this clonotype. V gene TRBV4-1 combines with J gene TRBJ2-2; the D is unclear. Between the trimmed V and J ends, which lost 1 base and 1 base, there was a span of 7 bases. CDR3 length equals 15 residues. Germline assignment: CDR1 MGHRA and CDR2 YSYEKL. Here the CDR3 reads CASSQGQMNTGELFF. DNA for the CDR3: TGCGCCAGCAGCCAAGGCCAGATGAACACCGGGGAGCTGTTTTTT.

This clonotype has just a few counts. V usage is TRBV5-1 and J usage is TRBJ2-6; D is undetermined. The V end was cut by 4 bases, the J end by 0 bases, with 17 bases between. CDR1 is SGHRS and CDR2 is YFSETQ in the germline V gene. The CDR3 extends over 18 amino acids. For the CDR3, the DNA is TGCGCCAGCAGCCTGCTGCCTCTATATGGCTCTGGGGCCAACGTCCTGACTTTC. Translation: CASSLLPLYGSGANVLTF.

This clonotype was observed at least ten times. The CDR3 nucleotides are TGTGCCAGCAGCGTAGCTGGGGTCCCGGCCAATGAGCAGTTCTTC. This encodes CASSVAGVPANEQFF. The chain is built from TRBV9 and TRBJ2-1; D not resolved. The CDR3 covers 15 residues. Germline CDR1 SGDLS, CDR2 YYNGEE. Trimming left V 0 bases short and J 6 bases short, with 13 bases between.

V usage is TRBV7-2 and J usage is TRBJ2-3; possibly TRBD1 or TRBD2 for D (7 bases each). Per the germline V gene, CDR1 is SGHTA and CDR2 is FQGNSA. The CDR3 has 22 amino acids. V was pared by 5 bases and J by 2 bases, with 35 bases between. CDR3 nucleotides: TGTGCCAGCAGCATAGGGGGCGATCCGGGACTAACTACGATGCTAGTCACAGATACGCAGTATTTT. Protein: CASSIGGDPGLTTMLVTDTQYF.

The chain joins TRBV20-1 to TRBJ1-2; TRBD1 aligns across 7 bases. Germline trimming cut 4 bases from V and 7 bases from J; bases unmatched to any gene: 12. The CDR3 totals 14 residues. Looked up from germline, CDR1 is DFQATT and CDR2 is SNEGSKA (reference sequence). CDR3 DNA sequence: TGCAGTGCTACCAAGGGGAGGGGGCAAGGTGGCTACACCTTC. It codes for CSATKGRGQGGYTF.

The chain links TRBV5-1 to TRBJ2-5; 11 positions match TRBD1. The CDR3 sequence is 16 residues long. V gave up 4 bases and J gave up 4 bases; unmatched junction bases: 9. In germline, CDR1 is SGHRS, CDR2 YFSETQ. The DNA of the CDR3 is TGCGCCAGCAGCGCCAATCCCGGGACAGGGGGAGAGACCCAGTACTTC. Translated: CASSANPGTGGETQYF. Complete variable domain (other parts from reference TRBV5-1 and TRBJ2-5): KAGVTQTPRYLIKTRGQQVTLSCSPISGHRSVSWYQQTPGQGLQFLFEYFSETQRNKGNFPGRFSGRQFSNSRSEMNVSTLELGDSALYLCASSANPGTGGETQYFGPGTRLLVL.

Ten or more counts support this clonotype. V usage is TRBV11-2 and J usage is TRBJ2-7, with D possibly TRBD2 on 6 matching bases. Germline-derived CDR1 and CDR2 are SGHAT and FQNNGV. The CDR3 is made up of 11 amino acids. V dropped 5 bases and J dropped 10 bases, with 12 bases sitting between them. The CDR3 DNA reads TGTGCCAGCAGCCCTGGGAGGATACAGTACTTC. This encodes CASSPGRIQYF.

This clonotype was observed at least ten times. The V and J genes are TRBV7-2 and TRBJ1-2; D unclear. The germline V and J ends were trimmed by 1 base and 8 bases, with 11 bases remaining between them. CDR1 SGHTA and CDR2 FQGNSA come from the germline V gene. This CDR3 comprises 13 residues. The DNA for the CDR3 is TGTGCCAGCAGCTTAGAAATGGGCGGGGGCTACACCTTC. It is translated as CASSLEMGGGYTF.

This clonotype occurred a few times. V is TRBV7-2 and J is TRBJ1-5; TRBD1 matches at 12 bases. With 4 bases clipped from V and 6 bases from J, the junction kept 10 bases outside the gene matches. The length of the CDR3 is 17 residues. Germline values: CDR1 SGHTA, CDR2 FQGNSA. CDR3 protein: CASSYVGTGGGGQPQHF. The CDR3 DNA sequence: TGTGCCAGCAGCTATGTAGGGACAGGGGGCGGCGGTCAGCCCCAGCATTTT.

This clonotype showed up many times. This chain joins TRBV6-5 and TRBJ1-4; D is unclear. The CDR3 spans 14 residues. Germline CDR1 MNHEY, CDR2 SVGAGI. Trimming pared 6 bases from V and 7 bases from J, leaving 15 bases between. The chain's CDR3 is CASRGRRASEKLFF. CDR3 coding DNA: TGTGCCAGCAGGGGGAGAAGGGCGAGTGAAAAACTGTTTTTT.

In this sample, this clonotype turned up a few times. The chain links TRBV30 to TRBJ1-1; D is undetermined. The V end was cut by 0 bases, the J end by 0 bases, with 8 bases between. Germline CDR1 and CDR2: GTSNPN and SVGIG (reference sequence). This CDR3 comprises 14 residues. This chain's CDR3 is CAWSVPRLNTEAFF. CDR3 bases: TGTGCCTGGAGTGTACCCAGACTGAACACTGAAGCTTTCTTT.

This clonotype has only a few counts. The chain uses TRBV20-1 and TRBJ2-3, with D tentatively TRBD1 (5 bases). Looked up from germline, CDR1 is DFQATT and CDR2 is SNEGSKA (reference sequence). CDR3 length: 13 amino acids. Deletions cut 3 bases from V and 1 base from J, with 8 bases between. CDR3 nucleotide sequence: TGCAGTGCTAGCTTCAGGGGCACAGATACGCAGTATTTT. Protein product: CSASFRGTDTQYF.

This clonotype appeared many times. The gene calls are TRBV7-8 and TRBJ2-7; D possibly corresponds to TRBD1 (6 bases). Germline values: CDR1 SGHVS, CDR2 FQNEAQ. The CDR3 loop spans 13 amino acids. Trimming left V 5 bases short and J 3 bases short, with 11 bases between. CDR3: CASSLDSLYEQYV. CDR3 in DNA: TGTGCCAGCAGCCTGGACAGCCTCTACGAGCAGTACGTC.

This clonotype was seen repeatedly, ten times or more. This rearrangement joins TRBV6-2 or TRBV6-3 to TRBJ2-7; D assignment may be TRBD1 or TRBD2 (5 bases each). This CDR3 has 14 amino acids. The germline V and J ends were trimmed by 6 bases and 12 bases, with 24 bases remaining between them. Germline-derived CDR1 and CDR2 are MNHEY and SVGEGT. CDR3 nucleotide sequence: TGTGCCAGCAGCCATCTTCCCCGGGGCGACCCTGCGTACTTC. It is translated as CASSHLPRGDPAYF.

This clonotype was counted at least ten times. The rearrangement links TRBV7-2 to TRBJ2-2; the D gene is possibly TRBD1 (6 bases). CDR1 is SGHTA and CDR2 is FQGNSA in the germline V gene. The CDR3 runs 15 residues. V gave up 2 bases and J gave up 3 bases, with 10 bases separating them. CDR3 in amino acids: CASSLQGTDTGELFF. The DNA of the CDR3 is TGTGCCAGCAGCTTACAGGGGACCGACACCGGGGAGCTGTTTTTT. The whole variable domain, remainder taken from reference TRBV7-2 and TRBJ2-2, is GAGVSQSPSNKVTEKGKDVELRCDPISGHTALYWYRQSLGQGLEFLIYFQGNSAPDKSGLPSDRFSAERTGGSVSTLTIQRTQQEDSAVYLCASSLQGTDTGELFFGEGSRLTVL.

The chain recombines TRBV25-1 with TRBJ2-2, with 11 bases matching TRBD1. V lost 5 bases to trimming and J lost 7 bases; unmatched junction nucleotides: 9. In germline, CDR1 is MGHDK, CDR2 SYGVNS. This CDR3 comprises 16 residues. CDR3 in DNA: TGTGCCAGCAGTAAGACGTTGGGACAGGGGGACGGGGAGCTGTTTTTT. Its protein product is CASSKTLGQGDGELFF.

This clonotype was counted many times. This sequence joins TRBV20-1 and TRBJ2-7; 9 bases are a match to TRBD1. The CDR3 length is 14 residues. V lost 6 bases and J lost 0; bases outside the gene matches: 6. Germline V gene sequence: CDR1 DFQATT, CDR2 SNEGSKA (reference sequence). CDR3 in amino acids: CSATGTGSSYEQYV. CDR3 in DNA: TGCAGTGCAACCGGGACAGGGAGCTCCTACGAGCAGTACGTC.

This clonotype was found many times. V gene TRBV20-1 combines with J gene TRBJ2-7, with D perhaps TRBD1 (5 bases). The CDR3 has 13 residues. V lost 3 bases, J lost 6 bases, and 15 bases lay in between. CDR1 is DFQATT and CDR2 is SNEGSKA in the germline V gene (reference sequence). The chain's CDR3 is CSARRQGTGEQYF. CDR3 nucleotide sequence: TGCAGTGCTAGGCGGCAGGGAACAGGCGAGCAGTACTTC.

This clonotype occurred a few times. The genes are TRBV7-2 and TRBJ2-7; unclear D gene. V shed 2 bases and J shed 5 bases, with 10 bases lying between them. Germline values: CDR1 SGHTA, CDR2 FQGNSA. CDR3 length equals 13 residues. The CDR3 spells CASSLTDENEQYF. DNA for the CDR3: TGTGCCAGCAGCTTAACGGATGAGAACGAGCAGTACTTC.